This T cell receptor beta chain was recovered during a study of shared clonotypes between healthy human individuals. Trimming removed 4 bases from V and 6 bases from J, with 13 bases in between. Germline V CDR1 and CDR2: LNHDA, SQIVND (reference sequence). This CDR3 has 13 amino acids. Profiled with immunoSEQ multiplex PCR; TCRdb holds only in-frame clones, not every one. The data contain 450,000 to 500,000 clones, 81% of them singletons. The material sequenced was PBMCs. The clonotype was recovered from a woman aged 40 to 50 in good health. Some clones in this sample may be carry-over from other donors' samples. This rearrangement joins TRBV19 to TRBJ2-7; D is perhaps TRBD1 (5 bases). The CDR3 region has the DNA TGTGCCAGTAGTAAATCAGGGATCCGCGAGCAGTACTTC. Encoded protein: CASSKSGIREQYF.